Listed below are T cell receptor beta chains from one sample, sequenced in a study of T cell responses to AZD1222 COVID-19 vaccine. Using immunoSEQ multiplex PCR, the repertoire was profiled, and TCRdb retains in-frame clones only, with some absent. The sample lists more than 140,000 clones; 80% to 90% were seen once. Sequences were derived from peripheral blood, sampled on day 0 of AZD1222 vaccination. The source is an adult in good health. The CDR3 runs from the conserved cysteine through the conserved F or W. The order of the fields is D gene, clone size, V gene, J gene, CDR3 DNA, CDR3 protein. The D gene is left open where the match is weak. Where a row states a size, it is once, few, many or the class of an expanded clone; other rows omit it.

>TRBD1|-|TRBV11-2|TRBJ2-7
TGTGCCAGCAGCCCTGACAGGGGCAGGGAGCAGTACTTC
CASSPDRGREQYF
>-|-|TRBV5-5|TRBJ1-4
TGTGCCAGCAGTAAAGGGACTAATGAAAAACTGTTTTTT
CASSKGTNEKLFF
>TRBD2|-|TRBV19|TRBJ2-1
TGTGCCAGTCGGACTAGCGGGAGGGTTGGGGGAAAGTTCTTC
CASRTSGRVGGKFF
>-|-|TRBV10-3|TRBJ2-7
TGTGCCATCAGTGAGTCGAACGGTATCATCTCCGAGCAGTACTTC
CAISESNGIISEQYF
>TRBD2|-|TRBV11-2|TRBJ2-4
TGTGCCAGCAGCCCACTAGCGACCAGACACATTCAGTACTTC
CASSPLATRHIQYF
>-|-|TRBV18|TRBJ2-2
TGTGCCAGCTCATCGGTTTTTACTCAAGTAGCGAACACCGGGGAGCTGTTTTTT
CASSSVFTQVANTGELFF
>-|-|TRBV18|TRBJ1-5
TGTGCCAGCTCGTGGGACCTCAATCAGCCCCAGCATTTT
CASSWDLNQPQHF
>-|-|TRBV5-5|TRBJ2-1
TGTGCCAGCAGCTTGGCCTGGGGATTCAATGAGCAGTTCTTC
CASSLAWGFNEQFF
>-|-|TRBV9|TRBJ2-3
TGTGCCAGCAGCGCACCTGGGGGGAGATCAGATACGCAGTATTTT
CASSAPGGRSDTQYF
>-|-|TRBV2|TRBJ1-1
TGTGCCAGCAGTGCGGAGTCCGTGAACACTGAAGCTTTCTTT
CASSAESVNTEAFF
>-|-|TRBV7-2|TRBJ2-1
TGTGCCAGCAGCTTAGATCCGGGTACTCGCTACAATGAGCAGTTCTTC
CASSLDPGTRYNEQFF
>-|once|TRBV23-1|TRBJ2-1
TGCGCCAGCTTAGACAGGGAGGTGCGTGAGCAGTTCTTC
CASLDREVREQFF
>-|-|TRBV27|TRBJ1-5
TGTGCCAGCAGTTGGGATAGCAATCAGCCCCAGCATTTT
CASSWDSNQPQHF
>-|-|TRBV6-1|TRBJ2-7
TGTGCCAGCAGTGAGGTTTGGGGGATTAATTACGAGCAGTACTTC
CASSEVWGINYEQYF
>-|-|TRBV24-1|TRBJ2-2
TGTGCCACCAGTGATTTCCCCACGGCCGGGGAGCTGTTTTTT
CATSDFPTAGELFF
>TRBD1|-|TRBV5-5|TRBJ1-5
TGTGCCAGCAGCTTCGACAGGGGGCAGGGGGGCAATCAGCCCCAGCATTTT
CASSFDRGQGGNQPQHF
>-|-|TRBV2|TRBJ2-1
TGTGCCAGCAATAACGGGAGAGCCGATGAGCAGTTCTTC
CASNNGRADEQFF
>-|-|TRBV27|TRBJ1-1
TGTGCCAGCAGTCGCCTGAGGGGGGGATTTCAAGCTTTCTTT
CASSRLRGGFQAFF
>-|-|TRBV9|TRBJ1-1
TGTGCCAGCAGCTCCTCGCCAGGCAGTATGAACACTGAAGCTTTCTTT
CASSSSPGSMNTEAFF
>TRBD1|-|TRBV5-6|TRBJ1-2
TGTGCCAGCAGCATGGGACAGGCGAACTATGGCTACACCTTC
CASSMGQANYGYTF
>-|-|TRBV7-2|TRBJ1-5
TGTGCCAGCAGCTTAGGGGGTGGTGTCAATCAGCCCCAGCATTTT
CASSLGGGVNQPQHF
>-|once|TRBV5-5|TRBJ2-4
TGTGCCAGCAGCCGGCAGACGGGCAAAAACATTCAGTACTTC
CASSRQTGKNIQYF
>-|-|TRBV6-2/TRBV6-3|TRBJ2-7
TGTGCCAGCAGTTACGGGTTAGCGGCCACACGTTTTGGGGAGCAGTACTTC
CASSYGLAATRFGEQYF
>-|once|TRBV27|TRBJ2-1
TGTGCCAGCAGTTCCGAGCACTACAATGAGCAGTTCTTC
CASSSEHYNEQFF
>-|-|TRBV5-8|TRBJ1-5
TGTGCCAGCAGCCCTTGGGGGCCTGGACCCCAGCATTTT
CASSPWGPGPQHF
>-|-|TRBV2|TRBJ1-5
TGTGCCAGCGCCGGAGGGGGCAATCAGCCCCAGCATTTT
CASAGGGNQPQHF